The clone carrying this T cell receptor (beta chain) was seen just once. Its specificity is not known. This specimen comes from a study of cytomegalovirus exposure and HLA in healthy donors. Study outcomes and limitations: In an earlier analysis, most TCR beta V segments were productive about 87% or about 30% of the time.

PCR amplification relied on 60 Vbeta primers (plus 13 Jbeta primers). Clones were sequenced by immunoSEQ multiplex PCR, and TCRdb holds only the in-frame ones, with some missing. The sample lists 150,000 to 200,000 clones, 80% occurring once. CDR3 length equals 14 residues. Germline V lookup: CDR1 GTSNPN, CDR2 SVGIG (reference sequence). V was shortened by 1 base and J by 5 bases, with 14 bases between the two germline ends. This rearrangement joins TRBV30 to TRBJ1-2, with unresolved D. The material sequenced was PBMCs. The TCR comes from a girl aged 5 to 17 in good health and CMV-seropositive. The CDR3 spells CAWSDVKTTYGYTF. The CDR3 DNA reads TGTGCCTGGAGTGATGTAAAAACCACTTATGGCTACACCTTC.